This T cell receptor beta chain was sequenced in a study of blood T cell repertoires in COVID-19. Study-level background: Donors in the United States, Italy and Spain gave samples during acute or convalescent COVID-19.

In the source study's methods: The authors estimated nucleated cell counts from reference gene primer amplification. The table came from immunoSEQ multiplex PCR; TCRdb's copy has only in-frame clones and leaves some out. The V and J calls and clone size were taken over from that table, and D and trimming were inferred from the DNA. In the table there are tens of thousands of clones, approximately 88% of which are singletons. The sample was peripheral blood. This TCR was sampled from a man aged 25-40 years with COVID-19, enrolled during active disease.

The CDR3 nucleotides read TGCGCCAGCAGCCAAGACCGACAGGGGGTGACCGGGGAGCTGTTTTTT. It encodes CASSQDRQGVTGELFF. This chain links TRBV4-3 with TRBJ2-2; 9 positions agree with TRBD1. Germline assignment: CDR1 LGHNA and CDR2 YSLEER. CDR3 length: 16 amino acids. After removal of 0 bases from V and 5 bases from J, the junction contained 4 bases not matched to a gene.